The entry below gives a single T cell receptor (beta chain) sequence along with its context. What it binds is unknown. What was sequenced were expressed TCRB transcripts, since all of the isolated RNA had been reverse transcribed. Data came from immunoSEQ multiplex PCR; TCRdb stores just in-frame clones and leaves some out. Of fewer than 350,000 clones listed, about 15% were seen once; the top ten hold more than 0.015%. The data belong to a study of beta chain features in type 1 diabetes. Study overall: In all, 107,917,701 sorted cells from all samples were analyzed.

One heparinised blood draw, averaging about 116 mL, came from each donor. Study-level points and caveats: The naive, central memory and Treg TCRB repertoires of patients appeared to be more similar to one another than those of healthy donors. Moderate but significant shortening of TCRB CDR3s was recorded in all four CD4+ subsets from Type 1 diabetes patients.

This CDR3 is 14 amino acids long. Germline values: CDR1 SEHNR, CDR2 FQNEAQ (reference sequence). Deletions cut 5 bases from V and 2 bases from J, with 13 bases between. The rearrangement uses TRBV7-9 and TRBJ2-7; possibly TRBD2 for D (6 bases). This receptor was taken from a young man with type 1 diabetes. The sequencing input was naive CD4+ T cells from blood. CDR3 sequence reads: CASSLSSGTYEQYF. The CDR3 DNA reads as TGTGCCAGCAGCCTGAGTAGCGGAACCTACGAGCAGTACTTC.